A selection of T cell receptor beta chains follows, all from one sample in a study of T cells in Graves' hyperthyroidism and ophthalmopathy. One entry per CDR3 protein, called by TCRdb with MiXCR from the multiplex PCR reads. The profile covers about 340,000 distinct CDR3 sequences, with 15% to 20% appearing a single time and less than 65% taken by the ten largest. Sequences were obtained from blood. The source is a woman aged 45-60 years with Graves' hyperthyroidism. CDR3s include the opening cysteine and the closing phenylalanine or tryptophan. The D gene is left open where the match is weak. Expanded clones get a size class; other rows say once, few or many, or leave the size out.

TRBJ2-1 many - TRBV18 CASSPPLGGGEQFF TGTGCCAGCTCACCTCCTCTCGGGGGCGGTGAGCAGTTCTTC
TRBJ1-2 many - TRBV11-2 CASSRWPGDYGYTF TGTGCCAGCAGCCGCTGGCCGGGTGACTATGGCTACACCTTC
TRBJ2-1 - - TRBV7-9 CASSPKGEVLSYNEQFF TGTGCCAGCAGCCCCAAGGGGGAGGTGCTCTCCTACAATGAGCAGTTCTTC
TRBJ1-6 few - TRBV2 CASSDDLVDSPLHF TGTGCCAGCAGCGACGACCTTGTGGATTCACCCCTCCACTTT
TRBJ2-1 - - TRBV6-1 CASSPPPEGNEQFF TGTGCCAGCAGTCCGCCCCCTGAGGGGAATGAGCAGTTCTTC
TRBJ2-5 few - TRBV7-8 CASSLENFQETQYF TGTGCCAGCAGCTTAGAGAACTTCCAAGAGACCCAGTACTTC
TRBJ2-2 - TRBD2 TRBV3-1 CASSQSRGRGTGELFF TGTGCCAGCAGCCAATCTCGCGGGAGGGGTACCGGGGAGCTGTTTTTT
TRBJ2-3 - TRBD1 TRBV20-1 CSAMTGTEESDTQYF TGCAGTGCTATGACCGGGACAGAAGAATCAGATACGCAGTATTTT
TRBJ2-4 few - TRBV20-1 CSARVDIQYF TGCAGTGCTAGAGTAGACATTCAGTACTTC
TRBJ1-2 few TRBD1 TRBV28 CASSNTGGYGYTF TGTGCCAGCAGTAATACAGGGGGCTATGGCTACACCTTC
TRBJ2-7 many - TRBV4-1 CASSQEWGRHEQYF TGCGCCAGCAGCCAAGAATGGGGGCGTCACGAGCAGTACTTC
TRBJ2-5 few - TRBV9 CASSVGSGQETQYF TGTGCCAGCAGCGTAGGGTCAGGCCAAGAGACCCAGTACTTC
TRBJ1-2 - - TRBV12-3/TRBV12-4 CASSPIGGYGYTF TGTGCCAGCAGCCCCATCGGGGGATATGGCTACACCTTC
TRBJ2-5 - - TRBV9 CASSVAGTNKETQYF TGTGCCAGCAGCGTAGCAGGGACCAATAAAGAGACCCAGTACTTC
TRBJ1-6 - TRBD1 TRBV20-1 CSAADRGYSPLHF TGCAGTGCTGCGGACAGGGGGTACTCACCCCTCCACTTT
TRBJ1-2 - TRBD1 TRBV4-1 CASSPRDSNYGYTF TGCGCCAGCAGCCCTCGGGACAGCAACTATGGCTACACCTTC
TRBJ1-4 - - TRBV9 CASSAAGSREKLFF TGTGCCAGCAGCGCGGCAGGGAGTCGGGAAAAACTGTTTTTT
TRBJ2-1 few TRBD2 TRBV20-1 CSATPGTSGYNEQFF TGCAGTGCTACACCCGGGACTAGTGGCTACAATGAGCAGTTCTTC
TRBJ1-2 many - TRBV12-3/TRBV12-4 CASNPGRVYGYTF TGTGCCAGCAACCCGGGCCGCGTTTATGGCTACACCTTC
TRBJ2-1 - TRBD2 TRBV2 CASRGGTSGSNEQFF TGTGCCAGCAGGGGGGGGACTAGCGGGAGCAATGAGCAGTTCTTC
TRBJ2-5 few - TRBV4-1 CASSPGVTQETQYF TGCGCCAGCAGCCCAGGGGTAACCCAAGAGACCCAGTACTTC
TRBJ2-4 - TRBD2 TRBV28 CASQQAGVLGIQYF TGTGCCAGCCAACAAGCGGGAGTCCTCGGGATTCAGTACTTC
TRBJ1-1 many - TRBV9 CASNPGLGHTEAFF TGTGCCAGCAACCCCGGACTGGGGCACACTGAAGCTTTCTTT
TRBJ2-4 - - TRBV18 CASSPGQGVDIQYF TGTGCCAGCTCACCGGGGCAGGGTGTGGACATTCAGTACTTC
TRBJ2-5 few - TRBV12-3/TRBV12-4 CASSHPGPLPPLYF TGTGCCAGCAGTCACCCGGGACCCCTTCCCCCCCTGTACTTC
TRBJ2-1 - - TRBV16 CASSQRAQIEQFF TGTGCCAGCAGCCAACGTGCCCAAATTGAGCAGTTCTTC
TRBJ1-1 many - TRBV28 CASSSATKGLSTEAFF TGTGCCAGCAGTTCCGCCACAAAAGGATTGTCCACTGAAGCTTTCTTT
TRBJ2-3 many - TRBV20-1 CSAKSPTGISGTQYF TGCAGTGCCAAGTCGCCGACAGGAATCTCGGGTACGCAGTATTTT
TRBJ1-6 many - TRBV2 CASTTEGNRRSPLHF TGTGCCAGCACCACAGAGGGGAACAGGAGATCACCCCTCCACTTT
TRBJ2-2 few - TRBV7-9 CASSPLLGRNTGELFF TGTGCCAGCAGTCCCCTACTCGGCAGGAACACCGGGGAGCTGTTTTTT
TRBJ2-1 many TRBD2 TRBV29-1 CSVEGEGYNEQFF TGCAGCGTTGAAGGGGAGGGCTACAATGAGCAGTTCTTC
TRBJ2-2 few TRBD1 TRBV5-1 CASSLASAGGTGELFF TGCGCCAGCAGCTTGGCATCGGCAGGGGGTACCGGGGAGCTGTTTTTT
TRBJ1-6 many - TRBV20-1 CSALDSNSPLHF TGCAGTGCCCTGGACAGCAATTCACCCCTCCACTTT
TRBJ2-3 many - TRBV7-8 CASSAQGLSTDTQYF TGTGCCAGCAGCGCGCAGGGCCTCAGCACAGATACGCAGTATTTT
TRBJ2-5 few - TRBV20-1 CSAAAGGDMETQYF TGCAGTGCCGCCGCAGGAGGGGACATGGAGACCCAGTACTTC
TRBJ2-7 - - TRBV10-3 CAIRRSSYEQYF TGTGCCATCAGAAGGTCCTCCTACGAGCAGTACTTC
TRBJ1-5 - - TRBV2 CASSEGGYSNQPQHF TGTGCCAGCAGTGAGGGGGGTTATAGCAATCAGCCCCAGCATTTT
TRBJ2-3 many - TRBV2 CASRSPGTPSADTQYF TGTGCCAGCAGAAGCCCCGGGACGCCCAGTGCAGATACGCAGTATTTT
TRBJ1-2 - - TRBV5-1 CASGLVAGAYGYTF TGCGCCAGCGGCTTGGTAGCAGGGGCATATGGCTACACCTTC